These 23 T cell receptor beta chains were all obtained from the same sample, sequenced in a study of identical twins. MiXCR, applied by TCRdb to the 5' RACE reads, yields one record per CDR3 protein. The sample carries just under 550,000 distinct CDR3 sequences, over 12% recorded once. The sample was also reused in another study, on yellow fever vaccine responses in identical twins.

Sequencing input: CD4+ T cells sorted from blood. The receptor source for this set is a woman between 18 and 30 years old in good health.

The chain employs TRBV2 and TRBJ2-2, with 12 nucleotides matching TRBD2. The CDR3 spans 15 residues. The junction had 4 bases not matched to a gene; V was cut back by 6 bases and J by 5 bases. Germline-derived CDR1 and CDR2 are SNHLY and FYNNEI. CDR3 bases: TGTGCCAGCAGCGGGACTAGCGGGCTAACCGGGGAGCTGTTTTTT. Its translation: CASSGTSGLTGELFF.

There are a few counts of this clonotype. The V gene is TRBV2, the J gene TRBJ1-3; D gene ambiguous. Trimming took 8 bases from V and 3 from J, leaving 14 bases between them. There are 14 residues in the CDR3. From germline, CDR1 is SNHLY and CDR2 FYNNEI. The CDR3 bases are TGTGCCAGCTCCGGCGGCGAAGGTGGAAACACCATATATTTT. It is translated as CASSGGEGGNTIYF. Supplemented by reference TRBV2 and TRBJ1-3, the full variable domain reads EPEVTQTPSHQVTQMGQEVILRCVPISNHLYFYWYRQILGQKVEFLVSFYNNEISEKSEIFDDQFSVERPDGSNFTLKIRSTKLEDSAMYFCASSGGEGGNTIYFGEGSWLTVV.

The chain has TRBV5-1 and TRBJ2-3; D is tentatively TRBD1 or TRBD2 (5 bases each). V dropped 0 bases and J dropped 6 bases, with 11 bases sitting between them. The CDR3 extends over 14 amino acids. Germline-derived CDR1 and CDR2 are SGHRS and YFSETQ. CDR3 amino acids: CASSLGDLGDTQYF. DNA of the CDR3: TGCGCCAGCAGCTTGGGGGACCTGGGGGATACGCAGTATTTT.

This clonotype was seen more than once but under ten times. The rearrangement joins TRBV5-6 to TRBJ2-4; D may be TRBD1 (6 bases). The length of the CDR3 is 16 residues. With 4 bases removed from V and 1 base from J, the gap between germline ends came to 15 bases. The V gene's germline CDR1 is SGHDT and CDR2 YYEEEE. CDR3 DNA: TGTGCCAGCAGCCCACGACAGGATGGGGCCAAAAACATTCAGTACTTC. It codes for CASSPRQDGAKNIQYF.

The chain uses TRBV7-2 and TRBJ1-1; 7 bases are a match to TRBD1. The CDR3 contains 15 residues. Germline CDR1 and CDR2: SGHTA and FQGNSA. Trimming removed 0 bases from V and 5 bases from J; junction bases left unmatched: 6. Written as DNA, the CDR3 is TGTGCCAGCAGCTTAGCCCCAGGGGGGATAACTGAAGCTTTCTTT. Translating gives CASSLAPGGITEAFF.

The rearrangement uses TRBV6-1 and TRBJ1-5; 8 positions agree with TRBD1. Germline V lookup: CDR1 MNHNS, CDR2 SASEGT. This CDR3 has 16 amino acids. The V segment lost 5 bases and the J segment 4 bases; nucleotides outside the gene matches: 10. The DNA for the CDR3 is TGTGCCAGCAGTAGATCGACAGGGGCCCGAAATCAGCCCCAGCATTTT. This encodes CASSRSTGARNQPQHF.

V usage is TRBV27 and J usage is TRBJ2-4; D call uncertain. The CDR3 is made up of 14 amino acids. Trimming removed 6 bases from V and 8 bases from J, with 17 bases in between. The germline CDR1 and CDR2 sequences are MNHEY and SMNVEV (reference sequence). CDR3: CASSSGNSWHIQYF. The CDR3 DNA reads TGTGCCAGCAGCAGTGGTAACTCCTGGCACATTCAGTACTTC.

This sequence joins TRBV24-1 and TRBJ2-1; 10 bases line up with TRBD1. Trimming at V came to 3 bases and at J to 4 bases, leaving 17 bases not matched to a gene. The germline V gene encodes CDR1 KGHDR and CDR2 SFDVKD. CDR3 size: 20 residues. CDR3 region: CATSDKRSWVRTGGYNEQFF. CDR3 DNA sequence: TGTGCCACCAGTGATAAGAGATCGTGGGTTAGGACAGGGGGTTACAATGAGCAGTTCTTC.

The table lists this clonotype with a few counts. The V call is TRBV3-1, the J call TRBJ2-1; 8 positions agree with TRBD1. This CDR3 has 14 amino acids. J gave up 8 bases and V 1 base, and 4 bases lay outside the gene matches. CDR1 is LGHDT, CDR2 YNNKEL, per germline (reference sequence). This chain's CDR3 is CASSQGQGRDEQFF. In DNA, the CDR3 is TGTGCCAGCAGCCAAGGACAGGGGCGTGATGAGCAGTTCTTC.

V and J are TRBV28 and TRBJ2-7; no clear D gene. Germline V gene lookup returns CDR1 MDHEN and CDR2 SYDVKM. This CDR3 has 15 amino acids. Trimming pared 2 bases from V and 2 bases from J, leaving 13 bases between. CDR3 in DNA: TGTGCCAGCAGTTTACCCGCCAGTGGGGCCTACGAGCAGTACTTC. As protein: CASSLPASGAYEQYF. The full variable domain, in which reference TRBV28 and TRBJ2-7 provide the parts outside the CDR3, is DVKVTQSSRYLVKRTGEKVFLECVQDMDHENMFWYRQDPGLGLRLIYFSYDVKMKEKGDIPEGYSVSREKKERFSLILESASTNQTSMYLCASSLPASGAYEQYFGPGTRLTVT.

This clonotype came up many times. V usage is TRBV3-1 and J usage is TRBJ1-1; D perhaps matches TRBD1 (5 bases). Germline V gene lookup returns CDR1 LGHDT and CDR2 YNNKEL (reference sequence). CDR3 length equals 13 residues. V lost 8 bases and J lost 2, with 12 bases in between. The DNA of the CDR3 is TGTGCCAGCGGTGGGGGAGGAAACACTGAAGCTTTCTTT. Amino acids: CASGGGGNTEAFF.

This clonotype was counted between two and nine times. The chain carries TRBV24-1 and TRBJ2-2; the match to TRBD2 covers 12 bases. The CDR3 extends over 18 amino acids. CDR1 is KGHDR, CDR2 SFDVKD, per germline. The V and J ends lost 2 bases and 5 bases, in that order; junction bases with no gene match: 8. CDR3 in amino acids: CATSDSPPSGRGTGELFF. In nucleotides, the CDR3 is TGTGCCACCAGTGATTCCCCTCCTAGCGGGAGGGGTACCGGGGAGCTGTTTTTT.

The V and J genes are TRBV12-3 or TRBV12-4 and TRBJ2-1, with D possibly matching TRBD2 (6 bases). Trimming removed 3 bases at V and 13 bases at J, with 13 bases between. This CDR3 has 12 residues. Here the CDR3 DNA reads TGTGCCAGCAGTTTTGCGGGCGGGATTCAGTTCTTC. Translating it yields CASSFAGGIQFF.

This clonotype was detected ten times or more. The J gene is TRBJ2-1, the V gene TRBV24-1; the match to TRBD2 covers 11 bases. The CDR3 has 17 amino acids. Germline CDR1 and CDR2: KGHDR and SFDVKD. The ends lost 4 bases at V and 2 bases at J; junction bases unmatched: 6. The CDR3 here is CATSDPLAGGTYNEQFF. The CDR3, as DNA: TGTGCCACCAGTGACCCCCTAGCGGGGGGCACCTACAATGAGCAGTTCTTC.

The gene calls are TRBV6-1 and TRBJ1-2; weak D call: TRBD1 (5 bases). The CDR3 is 15 amino acids. Germline V lookup: CDR1 MNHNS, CDR2 SASEGT. V shed 7 bases and J shed 6 bases, with 21 bases lying between them. Here the CDR3 reads CASTGAWPNLDGYTF. CDR3 DNA sequence: TGTGCCAGCACCGGGGCTTGGCCCAATCTTGATGGCTACACCTTC.

The gene calls are TRBV7-9 and TRBJ2-2, with 12 nucleotides matching TRBD2. The CDR3 extends over 14 amino acids. Germline V gene sequence: CDR1 SEHNR, CDR2 FQNEAQ (reference sequence). V was clipped by 3 bases and J by 7 bases; unmatched bases: 0. CDR3 in DNA: TGTGCCAGCAGCTTGACTAGCGGGAGCGGGGAGCTGTTTTTT. Translating gives CASSLTSGSGELFF. The variable domain in full, with the rest retrieved from reference TRBV7-9 and TRBJ2-2, is DTGVSQNPRHKITKRGQNVTFRCDPISEHNRLYWYRQTLGQGPEFLTYFQNEAQLEKSRLLSDRFSAERPKGSFSTLEIQRTEQGDSAMYLCASSLTSGSGELFFGEGSRLTVL.

The genes are TRBV7-9 and TRBJ2-3, with D hard to call. The CDR3 spans 15 residues. The germline V gene has CDR1 SEHNR and CDR2 FQNEAQ (reference sequence). V was pared by 1 base and J by 4 bases, with 12 bases between. CDR3 bases: TGTGCCAGCAGCTTAGACAGTTTCTCCGCAGATACGCAGTATTTT. This sequence encodes CASSLDSFSADTQYF. The full variable domain, in which reference TRBV7-9 and TRBJ2-3 provide the parts outside the CDR3, is DTGVSQNPRHKITKRGQNVTFRCDPISEHNRLYWYRQTLGQGPEFLTYFQNEAQLEKSRLLSDRFSAERPKGSFSTLEIQRTEQGDSAMYLCASSLDSFSADTQYFGPGTRLTVL.

This clonotype has a handful of counts. The rearrangement links TRBV2 to TRBJ1-1; D is unclear. CDR3 length equals 15 residues. The V end was cut by 5 bases, the J end by 4 bases, with 17 bases between. CDR1 and CDR2 from the germline V gene are SNHLY and FYNNEI. This CDR3 reads CASSNNPTTSTEAFF. The CDR3 DNA reads TGTGCCAGCAGTAATAACCCCACGACGAGCACTGAAGCTTTCTTT.

This clonotype was recorded a few times. The chain has TRBV25-1 and TRBJ2-5; D possibly corresponds to TRBD2 (5 bases). V lost 4 bases and J lost 7, with 16 bases in between. CDR1 is MGHDK, CDR2 SYGVNS, per germline. The CDR3 covers 14 residues. The CDR3 sequence is CASSAPGIGVTQYF. The CDR3 coding sequence is TGTGCCAGCAGTGCCCCTGGGATCGGGGTGACCCAGTACTTC.

The chain employs TRBV5-1 and TRBJ2-5; D possibly corresponds to TRBD1 (6 bases). The V gene lost 6 bases and the J gene lost 0 bases, with 15 bases spanning the gap. CDR1 and CDR2 from the germline V gene are SGHRS and YFSETQ. The CDR3 runs 15 residues. CDR3 nucleotide sequence: TGCGCCAGCACCCTCAGGGGCGGATACCAAGAGACCCAGTACTTC. Residues: CASTLRGGYQETQYF.

This rearrangement joins TRBV12-3 or TRBV12-4 to TRBJ2-3; 9 bases match TRBD2. J lost 2 bases, V lost 5 bases, and 5 bases had no gene match. This CDR3 is 15 amino acids long. CDR3 amino acids: CASSPAGGITDTQYF. CDR3 nucleotide sequence: TGTGCCAGCAGTCCAGCGGGGGGCATCACAGATACGCAGTATTTT.

A few counts support this clonotype. The V and J genes are TRBV19 and TRBJ2-1; 7 nucleotides match TRBD1. CDR1 is LNHDA, CDR2 SQIVND, per germline (reference sequence). V shed 3 bases, J shed 6 bases, and the junction held 8 bases outside the gene matches. The CDR3 is made up of 15 amino acids. CDR3 bases: TGTGCCAGTAGTATGATAGGGTCAGGGGGCAATGAGCAGTTCTTC. This translates into CASSMIGSGGNEQFF.

This clonotype was recorded a few times. The J gene is TRBJ2-1, the V gene TRBV29-1; D is perhaps TRBD2 (6 bases). The germline CDR1 and CDR2 sequences are SQVTM and ANQGSEA. V lost 3 bases and J 6 bases, leaving 9 bases between the germline ends. This CDR3 is 12 amino acids long. CDR3 in DNA: TGCAGCGTTGATTGGACTATCAATGAGCAGTTCTTC. It is translated as CSVDWTINEQFF.